This passage covers 25 T cell receptor beta chains from one sample sequenced in a study of blood T cell repertoires in COVID-19. Assay: immunoSEQ multiplex PCR; the TCRdb copy retains only in-frame clones and omits some. The sample carries 200,000 to 250,000 clones, 90% recorded once. The sequenced material came from PBMCs or T cells enriched from blood (not recorded which). Receptors were obtained from a man aged 25-45 years who had been exposed to COVID-19.

V usage is TRBV7-4 and J usage is TRBJ2-2; 9 nucleotides line up with TRBD1. V gave up 1 base and J gave up 7 bases; unmatched junction bases: 10. CDR3 length equals 17 residues. Germline V gene lookup returns CDR1 SGHVT and CDR2 SQSDAQ. The CDR3 DNA reads as TGTGCCAGCAGCTTAGTAAATTGGACAGGGGAGGACGGGGAGCTGTTTTTT. Translation gives CASSLVNWTGEDGELFF. Filled out from reference TRBV7-4 and TRBJ2-2, the complete variable domain reads GAGVSQSPRYKVAKRGRDVALRCDSISGHVTLYWYRQTLGQGSEVLTYSQSDAQRDKSGRPSGRFSAERPERSVSTLKIQRTEQGDSAVYLCASSLVNWTGEDGELFFGEGSRLTVL.

This chain connects TRBV5-4 to TRBJ1-1, with D tentatively TRBD1 (5 bases). The CDR3 runs 14 residues. Trimming took off 1 base at V and 1 base at J, with 8 bases between the two ends. Per germline, CDR1 SGHNT and CDR2 YYREEE (reference sequence). CDR3 sequence: CASSLSQGNTEAFF. In DNA form, the CDR3 reads TGTGCCAGCAGCTTGAGCCAGGGGAACACTGAAGCTTTCTTT.

This sequence joins TRBV12-3 or TRBV12-4 and TRBJ1-2; 8 bases line up with TRBD1. The CDR3 totals 13 residues. The V segment lost 6 bases and the J segment 6 bases; nucleotides outside the gene matches: 6. CDR3 DNA: TGTGCCAGCAGCCGGGGACAGGACAATGGCTACACCTTC. This sequence encodes CASSRGQDNGYTF.

The rearrangement joins TRBV7-9 to TRBJ1-2; TRBD1 might be the D (6 bases). CDR3 length: 14 residues. CDR1 and CDR2 from the germline V gene are SEHNR and FQNEAQ (reference sequence). The V gene lost 0 bases and the J gene lost 3 bases, with 8 bases spanning the gap. The CDR3 DNA is TGTGCCAGCAGCTTAGCCAGGGGATACTATGGCTACACCTTC. This codes for CASSLARGYYGYTF.

CDR3 amino acids: CASSGRDTDTQYF. Here the CDR3 DNA reads TGTGCCAGCAGCGGCAGGGATACAGATACGCAGTATTTT. This chain links TRBV13 with TRBJ2-3; possible D gene TRBD1, 5 bases. The length of the CDR3 is 13 residues. Germline V gene lookup returns CDR1 PRHDT and CDR2 FYEKMQ (reference sequence). V was pared by 5 bases and J by 3 bases, with 9 bases between.

The CDR3 reads CASSYSGTGGDDYTF. The CDR3 nucleotides read TGTGCCAGCAGTTACTCGGGGACAGGGGGAGATGACTACACCTTC. The chain is built from TRBV6-5 and TRBJ1-2; 11 nucleotides line up with TRBD1. The germline V gene has CDR1 MNHEY and CDR2 SVGAGI. This CDR3 has 15 residues. Germline trimming cut 0 bases from V and 10 bases from J; bases unmatched to any gene: 7.

Comments on this clone: A read error may account for a junction end that differs from germline. At the DNA level, this CDR3 is encoded by other sequences in the same sample as well. The chain carries TRBV3-1 (or the pseudogene TRBV3-2) and TRBJ2-1, with D uncertain. The CDR3 has 13 residues. Germline V gene data show CDR1 as LGHDT and CDR2 as YNNKEL (reference sequence). CDR3 sequence: CASSQDLNNEQFF. The CDR3 DNA sequence: TGTGCCAGCAGCCAAGATCTCAACAACGAGCAGTTCTTC.

The chain recombines TRBV6-5 with TRBJ2-3; D possibly corresponds to TRBD2 (6 bases). This CDR3 region has 14 residues. CDR1 is MNHEY and CDR2 is SVGAGI in the germline V gene. Trimming shortened V by 6 bases and J by 1 base, and 11 bases separated the two germline ends. The CDR3 sequence is CASSPGVGTDTQYF. CDR3 nucleotides: TGTGCCAGCAGCCCGGGAGTCGGCACAGATACGCAGTATTTT.

The genes are TRBV7-9 and TRBJ1-5, with D tentatively TRBD1 (6 bases). CDR1 is SEHNR, CDR2 FQNEAQ, per germline (reference sequence). This CDR3 spans 14 amino acids. The ends were cut back, 5 bases at V and 7 bases at J, with 15 bases in the middle. CDR3 in amino acids: CASSLRGSDQPQHF. CDR3 coding DNA: TGTGCCAGCAGCCTCAGGGGCTCGGACCAGCCCCAGCATTTT.

V gene TRBV4-1 combines with J gene TRBJ1-3; 8 nucleotides align to TRBD1. The CDR3 has 15 amino acids. Germline CDR1 is MGHRA and CDR2 is YSYEKL. Trimming at V came to 2 bases and at J to 4 bases, leaving 4 bases not matched to a gene. CDR3 bases: TGCGCCAGCAGCCAACCCCGGGACAGGGGAAACACCATATATTTT. It specifies CASSQPRDRGNTIYF.

V and J are TRBV9 and TRBJ2-3; 14 nucleotides match TRBD2. With 4 bases clipped from V and 1 base from J, the junction kept 5 bases outside the gene matches. CDR1 SGDLS and CDR2 YYNGEE come from the germline V gene. CDR3 length equals 17 residues. CDR3 DNA sequence: TGTGCCAGCAGCCCCGGGACTAGCGGGGGAGGCACAGATACGCAGTATTTT. Its translation: CASSPGTSGGGTDTQYF. Using reference TRBV9 and TRBJ2-3 for the parts outside the CDR3, the full variable domain is DSGVTQTPKHLITATGQRVTLRCSPRSGDLSVYWYQQSLDQGLQFLIQYYNGEERAKGNILERFSAQQFPDLHSELNLSSLELGDSALYFCASSPGTSGGGTDTQYFGPGTRLTVL.

The V call is TRBV3-1 (or the pseudogene TRBV3-2), the J call TRBJ2-5, with D perhaps TRBD2 (7 bases). The CDR3 sequence is 16 residues long. Germline CDR1 LGHDT, CDR2 YNNKEL (reference sequence). V was cut by 0 bases and J by 3 bases, with 14 bases left in between. The CDR3 sequence is CASSQDRGAVEETQYF. The CDR3 DNA follows: TGTGCCAGCAGCCAAGATCGGGGGGCAGTTGAAGAGACCCAGTACTTC.

The count of this clone is one. This CDR3 is CAWSVGEDQPQHF. For the CDR3, the DNA is TGTGCCTGGAGTGTAGGTGAGGATCAGCCCCAGCATTTT. The chain carries TRBV30 and TRBJ1-5, with no clear D. Germline CDR1 and CDR2: GTSNPN and SVGIG (reference sequence). V lost 0 bases and J lost 5, with 8 bases in between. The CDR3 contains 13 residues.

The chain carries TRBV3-1 (or the pseudogene TRBV3-2) and TRBJ2-2; the match to TRBD2 covers 13 bases. CDR1 is LGHDT and CDR2 is YNNKEL in the germline V gene (reference sequence). V gave up 4 bases and J gave up 5 bases; unmatched junction bases: 1. The CDR3 is 15 amino acids. This CDR3 reads CASSRGLAGTGELFF. CDR3 in DNA: TGTGCCAGCAGCCGGGGACTAGCGGGGACCGGGGAGCTGTTTTTT.

The V call is TRBV27, the J call TRBJ2-6; D possibly corresponds to TRBD1 (5 bases). CDR1 is MNHEY and CDR2 is SMNVEV in the germline V gene (reference sequence). The ends were cut back, 5 bases at V and 1 base at J, with 9 bases in the middle. The CDR3 contains 15 residues. CDR3 sequence: CASSPQGSGANVLTF. CDR3 nucleotides: TGTGCCAGCAGTCCCCAGGGATCTGGGGCCAACGTCCTGACTTTC.

This clone was seen a single time. The chain recombines TRBV29-1 with TRBJ2-2, with 7 nucleotides matching TRBD1. After removal of 4 bases from V and 5 bases from J, the junction contained 7 bases not matched to a gene. There are 14 residues in the CDR3. Germline V CDR1 and CDR2: SQVTM, ANQGSEA. The CDR3 loop is CSVGQGVGTGELFF. The CDR3 DNA follows: TGCAGCGTTGGGCAGGGGGTAGGAACCGGGGAGCTGTTTTTT.

The V and J genes are TRBV6-1 and TRBJ1-2, with 7 bases matching TRBD1. CDR1 and CDR2 (germline): MNHNS, SASEGT. The CDR3 length is 17 residues. The V gene end was trimmed by 4 bases and the J gene end by 1 base; junction bases not matched to a gene: 12. CDR3 bases: TGTGCCAGCAGTGTGTCGGCAGGGGGTAGGAGTAACTATGGCTACACCTTC. This codes for CASSVSAGGRSNYGYTF.

This chain joins TRBV15 and TRBJ1-1, with unresolved D. CDR1 is LNHNV, CDR2 YYDKDF, per germline (reference sequence). Trimming cost V 8 bases and J 10 bases, with 17 bases left between them. The CDR3 has 12 amino acids. DNA of the CDR3: TGTGCCACCTCTGAGAAGCCCCGGGTAGCTTTCTTT. It is translated as CATSEKPRVAFF.

A few counts support this clone. The CDR3 reads CASCRDFQRETQYF. The CDR3, as DNA: TGTGCCAGCTGCCGGGACTTCCAAAGAGAGACCCAGTACTTC. The chain couples TRBV3-1 (or the pseudogene TRBV3-2) to TRBJ2-5, with D maybe TRBD2 (6 bases). This CDR3 spans 14 amino acids. V was shortened by 8 bases and J by 4 bases, with 17 bases between the two germline ends. CDR1 is LGHDT, CDR2 YNNKEL, per germline (reference sequence).

This chain joins TRBV30 and TRBJ1-5; a weak D match, TRBD1 (6 bases). Trimming took off 1 base at V and 4 bases at J, with 11 bases between the two ends. The CDR3 runs to 14 residues. Germline lookup yields CDR1 GTSNPN and CDR2 SVGIG (reference sequence). CDR3 sequence (DNA): TGTGCCTGGAGTGGGGACATGGGAAATCAGCCCCAGCATTTT. Translating gives CAWSGDMGNQPQHF.

As to this clone: A read error may account for a junction end that differs from germline. J is TRBJ1-4 and V is TRBV19; D gene unclear. The V gene's germline CDR1 is LNHDA and CDR2 SQIVND (reference sequence). This CDR3 comprises 12 residues. CDR3 DNA: TGTGCCAGTAGTATGCTAGGAAACCGCGGGGTTTTT. Amino acid sequence: CASSMLGNRGVF.

V and J are TRBV5-6 and TRBJ1-2; D remains unclear. The V end was cut by 4 bases, the J end by 2 bases, with 12 bases between. Germline V gene data show CDR1 as SGHDT and CDR2 as YYEEEE. CDR3 size: 14 residues. CDR3 nucleotide sequence: TGTGCCAGCAGCATCCCTAGACTGAACTATGGCTACACCTTC. This codes for CASSIPRLNYGYTF.

This clone was seen more than once but under ten times. The CDR3 here is CASRQRTGETQYF. For the CDR3, the DNA is TGTGCCAGCAGACAGAGGACAGGGGAGACCCAGTACTTC. V and J are TRBV12-3 or TRBV12-4 and TRBJ2-5; TRBD1 matches at 8 bases. Trimming at V came to 6 bases and at J to 5 bases, leaving 5 bases not matched to a gene. The CDR3 is 13 residues long.

This chain links TRBV9 with TRBJ2-3, with 10 bases lining up with TRBD2. After removal of 0 bases from V and 2 bases from J, the junction contained 6 bases not matched to a gene. The germline gives CDR1 SGDLS, CDR2 YYNGEE. The CDR3 spans 17 residues. This CDR3 is CASSVGSGGANTDTQYF. CDR3 coding DNA: TGTGCCAGCAGCGTAGGCAGCGGGGGGGCCAACACAGATACGCAGTATTTT.

V is TRBV5-1 and J is TRBJ1-5; D unclear. Trimming stripped 0 bases from V and 2 bases from J, with 9 bases between. CDR1 and CDR2 from the germline V gene are SGHRS and YFSETQ. CDR3 length: 15 residues. The CDR3 is CASSLGSGGNQPQHF. The CDR3 DNA is TGCGCCAGCAGCTTGGGGTCAGGCGGCAATCAGCCCCAGCATTTT.